This TCR beta chain appears in the sequencing data of a study of blood T cell repertoires in COVID-19. At the level of the study: The study drew acute and convalescent COVID-19 samples from the United States, Italy and Spain.

The authors' processing: Scientists estimated how many nucleated cells there were by amplifying reference gene primers. The data were produced by immunoSEQ multiplex PCR, yet TCRdb's version contains in-frame clones alone and is incomplete. V, J and clone size reflect that table, while D and trimming were determined from the DNA. The profile shows about 170,000 clones, about 85% of them singletons. The germline CDR1 and CDR2 sequences are DFQATT and SNEGSKA (reference sequence). The CDR3 length is 13 residues. The V end was cut by 3 bases, the J end by 6 bases, with 9 bases between. The receptor's source is a human donor with acute or convalescent COVID-19. The donor label of this sample is uncertain. Sequenced material: peripheral blood. The chain carries TRBV20-1 and TRBJ1-6; D possibly corresponds to TRBD1 (6 bases). CDR3 sequence reads: CSASQGSNSPLHF. For the CDR3, the DNA is TGCAGTGCTAGTCAGGGGTCTAATTCACCCCTCCACTTT.